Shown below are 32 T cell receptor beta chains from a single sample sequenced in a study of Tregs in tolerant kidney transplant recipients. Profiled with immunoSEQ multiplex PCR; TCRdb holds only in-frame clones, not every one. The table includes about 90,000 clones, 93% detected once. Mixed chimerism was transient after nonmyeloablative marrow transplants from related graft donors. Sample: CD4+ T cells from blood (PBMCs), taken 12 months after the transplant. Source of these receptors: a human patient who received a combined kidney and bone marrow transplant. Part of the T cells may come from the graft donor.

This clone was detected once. Here the CDR3 reads CAWRRDRAWETQYF. CDR3 nucleotide sequence: TGTGCCTGGAGGAGGGACAGGGCATGGGAGACCCAGTACTTC. The genes are TRBV30 and TRBJ2-5, with 9 positions matching TRBD1. J was trimmed by 5 bases and V by 3 bases; bases with no gene match: 7. Germline V CDR1 and CDR2: GTSNPN, SVGIG (reference sequence). The CDR3 sequence is 14 residues long.

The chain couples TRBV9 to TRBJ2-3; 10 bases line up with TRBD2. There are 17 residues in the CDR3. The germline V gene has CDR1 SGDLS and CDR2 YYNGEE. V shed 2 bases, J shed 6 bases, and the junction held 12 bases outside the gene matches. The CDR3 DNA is TGTGCCAGCAGCGTGAGTTTTAGCGGGAGGTCAGATGATACGCAGTATTTT. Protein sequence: CASSVSFSGRSDDTQYF.

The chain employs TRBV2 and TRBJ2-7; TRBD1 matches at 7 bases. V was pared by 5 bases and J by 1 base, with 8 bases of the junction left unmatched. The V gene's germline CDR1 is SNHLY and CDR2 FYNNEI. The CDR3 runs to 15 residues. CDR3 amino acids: CASSFGTDPSYEQYF. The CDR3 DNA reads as TGTGCCAGCAGTTTCGGGACAGACCCTTCCTACGAGCAGTACTTC.

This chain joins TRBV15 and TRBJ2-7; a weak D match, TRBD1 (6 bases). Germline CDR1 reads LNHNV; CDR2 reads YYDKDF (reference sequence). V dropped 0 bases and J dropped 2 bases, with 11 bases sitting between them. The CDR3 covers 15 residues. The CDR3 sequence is CATSRDPGDTYEQYF. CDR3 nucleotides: TGTGCCACCAGCAGAGATCCCGGGGACACCTACGAGCAGTACTTC.

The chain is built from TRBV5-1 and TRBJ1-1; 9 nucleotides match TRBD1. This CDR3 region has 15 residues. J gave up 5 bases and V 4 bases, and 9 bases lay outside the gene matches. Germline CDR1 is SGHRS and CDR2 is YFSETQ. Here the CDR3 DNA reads TGCGCCAGCAGCCCACGACAGGGGGACAGTACTGAAGCTTTCTTT. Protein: CASSPRQGDSTEAFF.

CDR3 loop: CASSLGRDRATLAKNIQYF. The CDR3 DNA reads TGCGCCAGCAGCTTGGGTAGGGACAGGGCCACGCTAGCCAAAAACATTCAGTACTTC. The J gene is TRBJ2-4, the V gene TRBV5-1; 9 nucleotides agree with TRBD1. This CDR3 has 19 amino acids. Germline CDR1 SGHRS, CDR2 YFSETQ. V shed 0 bases, J shed 0 bases, and the junction held 10 bases outside the gene matches.

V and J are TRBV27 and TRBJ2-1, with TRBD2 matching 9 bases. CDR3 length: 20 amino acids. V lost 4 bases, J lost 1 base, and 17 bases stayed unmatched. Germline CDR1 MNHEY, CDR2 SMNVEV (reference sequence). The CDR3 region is CASSSQNWRGGPSSYNEQFF. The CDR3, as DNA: TGTGCCAGCAGTTCCCAAAACTGGCGGGGGGGCCCTTCGTCCTACAATGAGCAGTTCTTC.

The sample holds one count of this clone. This CDR3 reads CASSKTRGTGELFF. Here the CDR3 DNA reads TGTGCCAGCAGTAAAACCCGAGGCACCGGGGAGCTGTTTTTT. V and J are TRBV2 and TRBJ2-2; D remains unclear. Trimming cost V 5 bases and J 4 bases, with 11 bases left between them. From germline, CDR1 is SNHLY and CDR2 FYNNEI. The CDR3 is 14 amino acids.

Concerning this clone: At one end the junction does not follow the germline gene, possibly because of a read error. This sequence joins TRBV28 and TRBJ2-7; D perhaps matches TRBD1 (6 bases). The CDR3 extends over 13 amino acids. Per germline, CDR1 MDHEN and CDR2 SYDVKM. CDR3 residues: CASRDSGTRERYF. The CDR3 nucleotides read TGTGCCAGCAGGGATTCCGGGACAAGGGAGCGGTACTTC.

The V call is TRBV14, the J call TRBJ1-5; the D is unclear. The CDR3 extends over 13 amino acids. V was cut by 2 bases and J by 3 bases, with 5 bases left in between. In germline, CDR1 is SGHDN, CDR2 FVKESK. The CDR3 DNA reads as TGTGCCAGCAGCCAATCCTCCAATCAGCCCCAGCATTTT. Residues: CASSQSSNQPQHF. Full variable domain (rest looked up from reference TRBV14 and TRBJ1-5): EAGVTQFPSHSVIEKGQTVTLRCDPISGHDNLYWYRRVMGKEIKFLLHFVKESKQDESGMPNNRFLAERTGGTYSTLKVQPAELEDSGVYFCASSQSSNQPQHFGDGTRLSIL.

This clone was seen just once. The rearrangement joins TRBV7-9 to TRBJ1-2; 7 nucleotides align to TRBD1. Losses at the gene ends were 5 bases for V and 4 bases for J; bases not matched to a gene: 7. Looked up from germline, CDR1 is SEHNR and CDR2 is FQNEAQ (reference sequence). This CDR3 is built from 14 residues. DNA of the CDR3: TGTGCCAGCAGCCAGACAGGGCCCACCTATGGCTACACCTTC. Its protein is CASSQTGPTYGYTF. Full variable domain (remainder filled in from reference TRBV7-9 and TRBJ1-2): DTGVSQNPRHKITKRGQNVTFRCDPISEHNRLYWYRQTLGQGPEFLTYFQNEAQLEKSRLLSDRFSAERPKGSFSTLEIQRTEQGDSAMYLCASSQTGPTYGYTFGSGTRLTVV.

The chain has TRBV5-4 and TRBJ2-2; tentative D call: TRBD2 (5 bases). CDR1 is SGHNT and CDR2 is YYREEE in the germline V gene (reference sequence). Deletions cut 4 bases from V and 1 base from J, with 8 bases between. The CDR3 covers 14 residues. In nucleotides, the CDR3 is TGTGCCAGCAGCCGGGATATGAACACCGGGGAGCTGTTTTTT. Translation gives CASSRDMNTGELFF. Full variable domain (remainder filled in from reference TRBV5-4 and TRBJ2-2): ETGVTQSPTHLIKTRGQQVTLRCSSQSGHNTVSWYQQALGQGPQFIFQYYREEENGRGNFPPRFSGLQFPNYSSELNVNALELDDSALYLCASSRDMNTGELFFGEGSRLTVL.

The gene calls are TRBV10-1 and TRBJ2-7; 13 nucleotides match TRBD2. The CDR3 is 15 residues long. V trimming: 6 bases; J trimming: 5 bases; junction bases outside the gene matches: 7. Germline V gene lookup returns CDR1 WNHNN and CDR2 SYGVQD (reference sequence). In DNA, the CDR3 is TGCGCCAGCAGGATACCGGGACTAGCGGGACACGAGCAGTACTTC. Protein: CASRIPGLAGHEQYF.

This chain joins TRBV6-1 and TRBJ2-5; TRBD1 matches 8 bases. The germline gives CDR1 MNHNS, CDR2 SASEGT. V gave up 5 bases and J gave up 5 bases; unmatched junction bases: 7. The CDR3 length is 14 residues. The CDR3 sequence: CASSWTGNRETQYF. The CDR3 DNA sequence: TGTGCCAGCAGTTGGACAGGGAATAGGGAGACCCAGTACTTC.

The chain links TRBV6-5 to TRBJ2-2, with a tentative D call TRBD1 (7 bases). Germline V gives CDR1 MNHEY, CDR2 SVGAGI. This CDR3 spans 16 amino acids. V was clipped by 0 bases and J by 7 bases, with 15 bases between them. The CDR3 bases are TGTGCCAGCAGTTACTCGAGTGGAGGGGGCCACGGGGAGCTGTTTTTT. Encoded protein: CASSYSSGGGHGELFF.

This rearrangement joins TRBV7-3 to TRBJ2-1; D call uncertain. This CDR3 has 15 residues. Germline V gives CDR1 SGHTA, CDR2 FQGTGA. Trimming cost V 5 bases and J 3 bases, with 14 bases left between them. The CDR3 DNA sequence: TGTGCCAGCAGCCGAAACCCCGGTTTCTACAATGAGCAGTTCTTC. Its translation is CASSRNPGFYNEQFF.

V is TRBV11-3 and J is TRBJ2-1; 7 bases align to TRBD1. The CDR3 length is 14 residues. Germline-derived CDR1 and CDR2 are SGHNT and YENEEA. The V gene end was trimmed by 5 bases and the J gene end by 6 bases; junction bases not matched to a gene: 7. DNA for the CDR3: TGTGCCAGCAGCACCTGGGACAGACGCAATGAGCAGTTCTTC. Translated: CASSTWDRRNEQFF.

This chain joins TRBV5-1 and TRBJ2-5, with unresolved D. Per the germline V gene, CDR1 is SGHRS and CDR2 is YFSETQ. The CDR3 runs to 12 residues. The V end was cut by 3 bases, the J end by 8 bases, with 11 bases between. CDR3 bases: TGCGCCAGCAGCTCCGGGTTGGCCACCCAGTACTTC. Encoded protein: CASSSGLATQYF.

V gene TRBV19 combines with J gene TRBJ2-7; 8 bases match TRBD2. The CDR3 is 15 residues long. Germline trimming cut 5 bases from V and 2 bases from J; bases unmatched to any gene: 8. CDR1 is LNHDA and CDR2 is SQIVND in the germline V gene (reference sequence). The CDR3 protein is CASSLRGGPTYEQYF. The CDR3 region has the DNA TGTGCCAGTAGTCTTCGGGGGGGCCCCACCTACGAGCAGTACTTC.

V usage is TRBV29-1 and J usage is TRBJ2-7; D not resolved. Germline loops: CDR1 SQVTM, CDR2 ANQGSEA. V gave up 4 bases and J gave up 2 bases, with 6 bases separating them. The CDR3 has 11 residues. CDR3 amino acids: CSVGAAYEQYF. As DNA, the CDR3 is TGCAGCGTTGGTGCGGCCTACGAGCAGTACTTC.

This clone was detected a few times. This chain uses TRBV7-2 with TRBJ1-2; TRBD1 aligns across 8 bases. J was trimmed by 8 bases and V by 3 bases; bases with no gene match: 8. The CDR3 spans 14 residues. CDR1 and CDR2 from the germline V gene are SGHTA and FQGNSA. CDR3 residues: CASSFDRGMKGYTF. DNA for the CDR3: TGTGCCAGCAGCTTTGACAGGGGAATGAAAGGCTACACCTTC.

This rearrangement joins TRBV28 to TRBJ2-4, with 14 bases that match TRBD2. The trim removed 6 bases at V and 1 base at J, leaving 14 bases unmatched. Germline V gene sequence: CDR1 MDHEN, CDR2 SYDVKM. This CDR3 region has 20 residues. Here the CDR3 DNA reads TGTGCCAGCAGCAAGTTGGGACTAGCGGGGGTACTTTTGGCCAAAAACATTCAGTACTTC. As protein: CASSKLGLAGVLLAKNIQYF.

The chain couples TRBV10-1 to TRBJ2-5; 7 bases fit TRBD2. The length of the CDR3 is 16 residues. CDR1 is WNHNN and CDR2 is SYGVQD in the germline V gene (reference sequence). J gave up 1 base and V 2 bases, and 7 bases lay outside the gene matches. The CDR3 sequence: CASSEPLVAGQETQYF. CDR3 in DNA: TGCGCCAGCAGTGAGCCGCTAGTAGCGGGCCAAGAGACCCAGTACTTC.

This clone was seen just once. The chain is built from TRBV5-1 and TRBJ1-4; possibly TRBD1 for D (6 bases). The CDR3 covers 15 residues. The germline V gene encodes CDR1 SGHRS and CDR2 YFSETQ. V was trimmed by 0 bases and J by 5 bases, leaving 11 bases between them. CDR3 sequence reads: CASSLVGTGNEKLFF. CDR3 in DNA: TGCGCCAGCAGCTTGGTCGGCACAGGGAATGAAAAACTGTTTTTT.

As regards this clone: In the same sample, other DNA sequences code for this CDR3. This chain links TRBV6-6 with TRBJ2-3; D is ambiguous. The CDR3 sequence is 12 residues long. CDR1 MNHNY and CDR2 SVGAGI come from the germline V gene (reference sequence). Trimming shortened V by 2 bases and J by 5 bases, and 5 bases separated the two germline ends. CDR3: CASSYGRDTQYF. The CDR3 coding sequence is TGTGCCAGCAGTTACGGCCGAGATACGCAGTATTTT.

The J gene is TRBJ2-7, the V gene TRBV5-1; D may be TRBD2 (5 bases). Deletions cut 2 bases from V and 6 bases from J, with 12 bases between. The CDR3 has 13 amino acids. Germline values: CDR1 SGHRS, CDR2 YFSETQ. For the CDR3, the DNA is TGCGCCAGCAGCTTACCACTAGACGCCGAGCAGTACTTC. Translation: CASSLPLDAEQYF.

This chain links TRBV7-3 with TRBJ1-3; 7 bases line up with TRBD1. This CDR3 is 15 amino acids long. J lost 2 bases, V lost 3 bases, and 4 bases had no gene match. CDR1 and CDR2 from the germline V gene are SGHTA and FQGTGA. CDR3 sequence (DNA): TGTGCCAGCAGCTTGGTAGGGGGCCCTGGAAACACCATATATTTT. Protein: CASSLVGGPGNTIYF.

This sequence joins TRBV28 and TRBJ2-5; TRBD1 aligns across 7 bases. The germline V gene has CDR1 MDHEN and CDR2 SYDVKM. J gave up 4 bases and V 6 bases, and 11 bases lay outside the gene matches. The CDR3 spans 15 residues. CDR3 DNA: TGTGCCAGCAGGACCCCGACAGGGCTTGGAGAGACCCAGTACTTC. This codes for CASRTPTGLGETQYF.

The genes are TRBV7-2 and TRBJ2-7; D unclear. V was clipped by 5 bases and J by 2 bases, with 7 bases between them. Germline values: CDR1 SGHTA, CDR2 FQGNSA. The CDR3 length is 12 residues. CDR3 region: CASSPRTYEQYF. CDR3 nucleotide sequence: TGTGCCAGCAGCCCCAGGACCTACGAGCAGTACTTC.

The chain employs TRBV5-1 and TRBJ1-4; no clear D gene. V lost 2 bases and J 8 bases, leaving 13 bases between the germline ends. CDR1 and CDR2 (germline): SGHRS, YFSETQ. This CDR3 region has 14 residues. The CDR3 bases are TGCGCCAGCAGCTTATATCCGAACAGAGAAAAACTGTTTTTT. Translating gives CASSLYPNREKLFF. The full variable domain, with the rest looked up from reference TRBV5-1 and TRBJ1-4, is KAGVTQTPRYLIKTRGQQVTLSCSPISGHRSVSWYQQTPGQGLQFLFEYFSETQRNKGNFPGRFSGRQFSNSRSEMNVSTLELGDSALYLCASSLYPNREKLFFGSGTQLSVL.

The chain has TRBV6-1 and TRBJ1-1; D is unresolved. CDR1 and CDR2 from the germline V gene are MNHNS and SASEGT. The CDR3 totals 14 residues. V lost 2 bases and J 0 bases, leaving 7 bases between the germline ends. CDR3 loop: CASSEHRMNTEAFF. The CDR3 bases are TGTGCCAGCAGTGAACACAGAATGAACACTGAAGCTTTCTTT.

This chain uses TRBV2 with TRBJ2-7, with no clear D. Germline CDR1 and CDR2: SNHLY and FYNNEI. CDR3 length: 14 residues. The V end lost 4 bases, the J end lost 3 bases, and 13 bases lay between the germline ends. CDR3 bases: TGTGCCAGCAGTGGCATTCTAAACGGCTACGAGCAGTACTTC. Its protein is CASSGILNGYEQYF.